These 10 T cell receptor beta chains share one sample of origin, sequenced in a study of STAT5B mutations in CD4+ large granular lymphocyte leukemia. Generated by immunoSEQ multiplex PCR, the TCRdb table keeps only in-frame clones and is missing some. The sample has over 35,000 clones, approximately 85% seen once; the top ten hold approximately 1.2%. Sequences were obtained from CD4+ T cells from blood buffy coats. The receptors shown here come from a human donor in good health.

This chain uses TRBV2 with TRBJ1-5; D is ambiguous. Germline lookup yields CDR1 SNHLY and CDR2 FYNNEI. Trimming cost V 4 bases and J 3 bases, with 4 bases left between them. This CDR3 is 12 amino acids long. CDR3 sequence reads: CASSGNNQPQHF. The CDR3 coding sequence is TGTGCCAGCAGTGGAAACAATCAGCCCCAGCATTTT.

The chain employs TRBV5-1 and TRBJ2-3; D is unclear. CDR3 length equals 14 residues. The V end lost 0 bases, the J end lost 5 bases, and 10 bases lay between the germline ends. The germline V gene has CDR1 SGHRS and CDR2 YFSETQ. This chain's CDR3 is CASSLDRSGDTQYF. CDR3 sequence (DNA): TGCGCCAGCAGCTTGGACCGGTCCGGAGATACGCAGTATTTT. Combining the CDR3 with reference TRBV5-1 and TRBJ2-3 gives the whole variable domain KAGVTQTPRYLIKTRGQQVTLSCSPISGHRSVSWYQQTPGQGLQFLFEYFSETQRNKGNFPGRFSGRQFSNSRSEMNVSTLELGDSALYLCASSLDRSGDTQYFGPGTRLTVL.

J is TRBJ1-5 and V is TRBV19; unclear D gene. The CDR3 runs 16 residues. From germline, CDR1 is LNHDA and CDR2 SQIVND (reference sequence). Trimming removed 1 base at V and 0 bases at J, with 10 bases between. The CDR3 DNA reads as TGTGCCAGTAGTATAGCCAGGACGGATAGCAATCAGCCCCAGCATTTT. It translates to CASSIARTDSNQPQHF.

The chain is built from TRBV7-8 and TRBJ1-5; D not resolved. Trimming shortened V by 1 base and J by 9 bases, and 25 bases separated the two germline ends. This CDR3 has 18 residues. Germline V gene sequence: CDR1 SGHVS, CDR2 FQNEAQ. CDR3 sequence reads: CASSLERVRVDGSPPQHF. For the CDR3, the DNA is TGTGCCAGCAGCTTAGAAAGGGTGAGGGTGGATGGAAGTCCGCCCCAGCATTTT. The full variable domain, completed using reference TRBV7-8 and TRBJ1-5, is GAGVSQSPRYKVAKRGQDVALRCDPISGHVSLFWYQQALGQGPEFLTYFQNEAQLDKSGLPSDRFFAERPEGSVSTLKIQRTQQEDSAVYLCASSLERVRVDGSPPQHFGDGTRLSIL.

The gene calls are TRBV11-3 and TRBJ2-2; TRBD1 matches at 9 bases. This CDR3 has 16 amino acids. The V and J ends lost 1 base and 5 bases, in that order; junction bases with no gene match: 5. Germline CDR1 SGHNT, CDR2 YENEEA. The CDR3 DNA follows: TGTGCCAGCAGCTTAGTAGGGACAGGGTTAACCGGGGAGCTGTTTTTT. This translates into CASSLVGTGLTGELFF.

In its sample, this clone was seen a few times. CDR3 bases: TGTGCCAGCAGCCGCGGACCGTCGGGGACCTATGGCTACACCTTC. Translation: CASSRGPSGTYGYTF. This sequence joins TRBV6-5 and TRBJ1-2; D is possibly TRBD1 (5 bases). The CDR3 has 15 amino acids. The V gene's germline CDR1 is MNHEY and CDR2 SVGAGI. Trimming removed 6 bases at V and 4 bases at J, with 18 bases between.

The rearrangement uses TRBV27 and TRBJ1-1; TRBD1 matches at 10 bases. CDR1 is MNHEY, CDR2 SMNVEV, per germline (reference sequence). This CDR3 has 17 amino acids. V shed 5 bases and J 3 bases; nucleotides not matched to a gene: 12. CDR3 in amino acids: CASSRGTGVGGDTEAFF. The CDR3 nucleotides read TGTGCCAGCAGTCGTGGGACAGGGGTCGGGGGCGACACTGAAGCTTTCTTT.

The chain is built from TRBV7-6 and TRBJ2-2; TRBD2 matches at 7 bases. This CDR3 has 16 residues. V lost 0 bases to trimming and J lost 5 bases; unmatched junction nucleotides: 6. The germline V gene encodes CDR1 SGHVS and CDR2 FNYEAQ. CDR3: CASSLAGGSSTGELFF. CDR3 bases: TGTGCCAGCAGCTTAGCAGGCGGGAGTAGTACCGGGGAGCTGTTTTTT.

The V gene is TRBV9, the J gene TRBJ2-5, with D unclear. CDR3 length: 15 amino acids. Looked up from germline, CDR1 is SGDLS and CDR2 is YYNGEE. Trimming took 2 bases from V and 2 from J, leaving 13 bases between them. The CDR3 protein is CASSVIGSDQETQYF. CDR3 coding DNA: TGTGCCAGCAGCGTTATAGGGTCTGATCAAGAGACCCAGTACTTC.

V and J are TRBV5-8 and TRBJ1-3; maybe TRBD1 (6 bases). Germline CDR1 SGHTS, CDR2 YDEGEE. This CDR3 region has 15 residues. Trimming stripped 0 bases from V and 2 bases from J, with 9 bases between. CDR3 nucleotides: TGTGCCAGCAGCTTGGACAGGGCTGCTGGAAACACCATATATTTT. Residues: CASSLDRAAGNTIYF.